This TCR beta chain emerged from a study of CD8+ T cells in alopecia areata. Whole-study results and caveats: Normal-skin resident alphabeta T cells also appear among scalp sample sequences. An increase in clonality over normal scalp was evident in lesional scalp, especially alopecia totalis/universalis.

Once RNA had been extracted, it was reverse transcribed into cDNA to act as the sequencing template. This table comes from immunoSEQ multiplex PCR, and its TCRdb copy is limited to in-frame clones, with some not included. The top ten hold over 4% of the sample, which has about 200,000 clones, approximately 60% seen once. A note on this clone: Its target is unknown.

The TCR comes from a human donor in good health. The material sequenced was CD8+ T cells sorted from blood.

CDR3 protein: CASSLSGAGEKLFF. CDR3 nucleotides: TGTGCCAGCAGTTTATCGGGGGCTGGAGAAAAACTGTTTTTT. V gene TRBV27 combines with J gene TRBJ1-4; a possible D gene is TRBD1 (6 bases). The germline gives CDR1 MNHEY, CDR2 SMNVEV (reference sequence). V was cut by 0 bases and J by 8 bases, with 10 bases left in between. The CDR3 is 14 amino acids.